This TCR beta chain was identified during a study of blood T cell repertoires in COVID-19. About the study: Samples came from the United States, Italy and Spain, spanning acute and convalescent COVID-19.

The V segment lost 1 base and the J segment 4 bases; nucleotides outside the gene matches: 13. There are 18 residues in the CDR3. Germline CDR1 and CDR2: MNHEY and SMNVEV (reference sequence). In the original analysis: Amplified reference gene primers provided the basis for estimating nucleated cell counts. Clones were sequenced by immunoSEQ multiplex PCR, and TCRdb holds only the in-frame ones, with some missing. V, J and clone size derive from that table, while D and trimming were established from the DNA sequence. The sample yields 300,000 to 350,000 clones, about 90% seen once. The chain couples TRBV27 to TRBJ2-7; TRBD1 matches 10 bases. The sequence came from a woman between 18 and 29 years old with acute COVID-19. The sample taken for sequencing was PBMCs or T cells enriched from blood (not recorded which). Here the CDR3 DNA reads TGTGCCAGCAGTTTATACCCCGACGGGACAGGGGTAATGTACGAGCAGTACTTC. It yields the protein CASSLYPDGTGVMYEQYF.